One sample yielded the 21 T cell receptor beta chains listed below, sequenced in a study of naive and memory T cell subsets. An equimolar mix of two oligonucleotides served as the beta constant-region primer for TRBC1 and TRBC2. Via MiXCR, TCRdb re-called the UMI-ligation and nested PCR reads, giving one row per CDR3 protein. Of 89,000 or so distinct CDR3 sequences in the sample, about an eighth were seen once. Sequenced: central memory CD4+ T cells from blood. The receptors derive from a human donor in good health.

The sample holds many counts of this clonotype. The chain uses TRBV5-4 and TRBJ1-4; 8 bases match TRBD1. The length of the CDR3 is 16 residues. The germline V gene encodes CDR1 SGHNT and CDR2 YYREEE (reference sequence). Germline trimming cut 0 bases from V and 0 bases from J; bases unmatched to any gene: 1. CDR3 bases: TGTGCCAGCAGCTTGGGACAGGGGACAACTAATGAAAAACTGTTTTTT. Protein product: CASSLGQGTTNEKLFF.

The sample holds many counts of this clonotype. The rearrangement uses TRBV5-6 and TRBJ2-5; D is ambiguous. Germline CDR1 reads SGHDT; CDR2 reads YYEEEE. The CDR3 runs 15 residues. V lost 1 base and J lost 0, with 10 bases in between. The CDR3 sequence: CASSLIGTHQETQYF. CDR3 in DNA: TGTGCCAGCAGCTTGATCGGAACACACCAAGAGACCCAGTACTTC.

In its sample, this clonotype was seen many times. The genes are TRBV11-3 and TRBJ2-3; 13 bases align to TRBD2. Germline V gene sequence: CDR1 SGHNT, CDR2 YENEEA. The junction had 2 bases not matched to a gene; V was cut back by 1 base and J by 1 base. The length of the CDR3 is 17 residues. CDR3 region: CASSLGLAGGRTDTQYF. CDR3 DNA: TGTGCCAGCAGCTTAGGACTAGCGGGAGGACGCACAGATACGCAGTATTTT.

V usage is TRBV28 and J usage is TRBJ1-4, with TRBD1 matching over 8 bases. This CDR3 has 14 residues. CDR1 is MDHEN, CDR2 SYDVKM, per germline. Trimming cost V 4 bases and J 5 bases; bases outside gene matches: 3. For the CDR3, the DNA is TGTGCCAGCAGTTCCAGGGGGCCGAATGAAAAACTGTTTTTT. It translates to CASSSRGPNEKLFF.

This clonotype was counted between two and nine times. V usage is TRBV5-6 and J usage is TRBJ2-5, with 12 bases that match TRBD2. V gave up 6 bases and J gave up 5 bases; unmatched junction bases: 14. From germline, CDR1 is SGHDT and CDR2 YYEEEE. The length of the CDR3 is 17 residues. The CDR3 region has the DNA TGTGCCAGCAAGACTAGCGGGAGAGCGGCTTTCCGGGAGACCCAGTACTTC. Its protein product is CASKTSGRAAFRETQYF. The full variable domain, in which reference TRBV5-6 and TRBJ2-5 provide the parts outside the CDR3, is DAGVTQSPTHLIKTRGQQVTLRCSPKSGHDTVSWYQQALGQGPQFIFQYYEEEERQRGNFPDRFSGHQFPNYSSELNVNALLLGDSALYLCASKTSGRAAFRETQYFGPGTRLLVL.

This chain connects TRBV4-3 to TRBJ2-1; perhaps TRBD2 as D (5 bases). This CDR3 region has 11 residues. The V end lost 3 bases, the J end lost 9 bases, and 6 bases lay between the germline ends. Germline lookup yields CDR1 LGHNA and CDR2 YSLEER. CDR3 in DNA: TGCGCCAGCAGCCAGGCGGGTGAGCAGTTCTTC. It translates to CASSQAGEQFF.

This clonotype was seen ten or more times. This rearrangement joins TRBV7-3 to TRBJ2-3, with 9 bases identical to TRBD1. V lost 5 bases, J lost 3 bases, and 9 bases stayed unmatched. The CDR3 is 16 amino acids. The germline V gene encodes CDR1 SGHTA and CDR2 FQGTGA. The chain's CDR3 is CASSPGPGQGTDTQYF. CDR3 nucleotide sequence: TGTGCCAGCAGCCCAGGCCCGGGACAGGGAACAGATACGCAGTATTTT.

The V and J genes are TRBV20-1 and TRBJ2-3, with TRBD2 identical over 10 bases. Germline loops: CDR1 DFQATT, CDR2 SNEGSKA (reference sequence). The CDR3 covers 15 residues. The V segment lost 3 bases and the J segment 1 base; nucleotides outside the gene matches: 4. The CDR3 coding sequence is TGCAGTGCTAGGACAACTAGCGGGGGCACAGATACGCAGTATTTT. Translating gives CSARTTSGGTDTQYF.

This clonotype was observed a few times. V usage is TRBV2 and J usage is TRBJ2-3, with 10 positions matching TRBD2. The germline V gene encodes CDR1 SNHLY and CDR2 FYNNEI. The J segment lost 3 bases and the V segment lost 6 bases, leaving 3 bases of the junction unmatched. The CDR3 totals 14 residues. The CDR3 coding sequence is TGTGCCAGCAGATTACTAGCGGGAACAGATACGCAGTATTTT. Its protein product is CASRLLAGTDTQYF.

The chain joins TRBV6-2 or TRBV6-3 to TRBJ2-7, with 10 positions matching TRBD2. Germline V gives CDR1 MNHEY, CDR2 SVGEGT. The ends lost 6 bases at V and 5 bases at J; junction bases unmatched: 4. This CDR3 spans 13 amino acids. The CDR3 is CASSLAGAHEQYF. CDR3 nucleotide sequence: TGTGCCAGCAGCCTAGCGGGAGCCCACGAGCAGTACTTC.

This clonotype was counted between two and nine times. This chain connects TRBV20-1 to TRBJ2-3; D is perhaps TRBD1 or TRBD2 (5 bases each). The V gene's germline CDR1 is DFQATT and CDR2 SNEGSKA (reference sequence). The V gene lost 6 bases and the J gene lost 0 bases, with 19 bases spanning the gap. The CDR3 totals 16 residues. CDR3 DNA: TGCAGTGCCCTGGGGACGAAGGGAAGAAGCACAGATACGCAGTATTTT. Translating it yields CSALGTKGRSTDTQYF.

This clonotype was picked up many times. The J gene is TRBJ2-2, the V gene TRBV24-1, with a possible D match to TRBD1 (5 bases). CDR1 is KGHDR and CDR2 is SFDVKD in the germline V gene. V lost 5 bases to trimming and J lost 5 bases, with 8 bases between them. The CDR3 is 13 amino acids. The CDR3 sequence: CATSADSTGELFF. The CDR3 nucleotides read TGTGCCACCAGTGCCGACAGTACCGGGGAGCTGTTTTTT.

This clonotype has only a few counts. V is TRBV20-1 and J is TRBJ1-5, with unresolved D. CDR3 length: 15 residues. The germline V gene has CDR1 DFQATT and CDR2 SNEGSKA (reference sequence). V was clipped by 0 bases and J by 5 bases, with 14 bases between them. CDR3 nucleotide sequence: TGCAGTGCTAGAGATCGAAGGAGGTCGGATCAGCCCCAGCATTTT. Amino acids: CSARDRRRSDQPQHF.

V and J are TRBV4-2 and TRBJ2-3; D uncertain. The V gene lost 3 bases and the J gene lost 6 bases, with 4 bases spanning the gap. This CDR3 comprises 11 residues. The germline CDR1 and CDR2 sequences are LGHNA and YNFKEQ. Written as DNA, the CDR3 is TGTGCCAGCAGCCAGGCCGATACGCAGTATTTT. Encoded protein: CASSQADTQYF.

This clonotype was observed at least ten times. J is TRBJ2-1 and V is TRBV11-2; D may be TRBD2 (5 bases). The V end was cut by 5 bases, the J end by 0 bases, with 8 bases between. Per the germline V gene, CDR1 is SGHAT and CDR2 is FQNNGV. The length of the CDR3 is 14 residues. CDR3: CASSRTSSYNEQFF. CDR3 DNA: TGTGCCAGCAGCCGTACTAGCTCCTACAATGAGCAGTTCTTC.

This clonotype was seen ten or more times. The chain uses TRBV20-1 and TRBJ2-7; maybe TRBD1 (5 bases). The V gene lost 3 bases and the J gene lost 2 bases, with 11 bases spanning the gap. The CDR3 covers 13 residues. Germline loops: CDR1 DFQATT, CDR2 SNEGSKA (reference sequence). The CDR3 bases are TGCAGTGCTAGCATGCAGGGCACCTACGAGCAGTACTTC. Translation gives CSASMQGTYEQYF.

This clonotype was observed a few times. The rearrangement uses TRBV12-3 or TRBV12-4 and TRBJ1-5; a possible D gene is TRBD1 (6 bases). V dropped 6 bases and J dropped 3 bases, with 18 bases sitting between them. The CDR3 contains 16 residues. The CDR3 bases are TGTGCCAGCAGCCCGATCCGGGGGGCTTTCAATCAGCCCCAGCATTTT. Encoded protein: CASSPIRGAFNQPQHF.

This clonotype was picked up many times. CDR3 nucleotides: TGTGCCAGCAGCTTTCAGGGGCGCGAGCAGTACTTC. Its protein is CASSFQGREQYF. J is TRBJ2-7 and V is TRBV7-2; the D gene is possibly TRBD1 (6 bases). Germline lookup yields CDR1 SGHTA and CDR2 FQGNSA. CDR3 size: 12 residues. Trimming took off 3 bases at V and 6 bases at J, with 9 bases between the two ends.

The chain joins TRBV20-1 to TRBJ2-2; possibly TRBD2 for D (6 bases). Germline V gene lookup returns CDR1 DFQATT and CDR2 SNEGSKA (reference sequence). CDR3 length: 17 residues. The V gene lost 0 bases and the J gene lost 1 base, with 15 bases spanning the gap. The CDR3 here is CSARDLLGGRNTGELFF. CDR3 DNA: TGCAGTGCTAGAGATCTGTTGGGGGGTAGGAACACCGGGGAGCTGTTTTTT.

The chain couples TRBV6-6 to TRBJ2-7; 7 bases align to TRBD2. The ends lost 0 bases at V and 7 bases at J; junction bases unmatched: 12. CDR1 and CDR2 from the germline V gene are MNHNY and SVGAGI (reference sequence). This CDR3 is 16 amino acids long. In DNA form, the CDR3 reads TGTGCCAGCAGTTACTCATCGAACGGGAGAGCGGGGGAGCAGTACTTC. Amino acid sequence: CASSYSSNGRAGEQYF.

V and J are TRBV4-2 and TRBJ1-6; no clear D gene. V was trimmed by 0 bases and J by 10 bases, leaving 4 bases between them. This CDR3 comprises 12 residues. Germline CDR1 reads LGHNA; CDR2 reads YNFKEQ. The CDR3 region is CASSQDSSPLHF. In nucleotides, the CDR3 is TGTGCCAGCAGCCAAGATTCATCACCCCTCCACTTT.